These T cell receptor beta chains were read from a single sample in a study of blood T cells in healthy people across ages. MiXCR was run by TCRdb on the 5' RACE reads, yielding one entry per CDR3 protein. The sample shows approximately 1.5 million distinct CDR3 sequences, around 40% of them seen only once. Sequenced material: blood. All receptors come from a woman under 30 in good health. The conserved cysteine and the conserved F or W are not part of the CDR3 here. Each record gives: V gene, CDR3 protein.

V gene: TRBV12-3/TRBV12-4; CDR3 protein: ASSRPELGLEDTEAF
V gene: TRBV7-2; CDR3 protein: ASSRQEGYEQY
V gene: TRBV4-3; CDR3 protein: ACSQGPGLAGNEQF
V gene: TRBV12-3/TRBV12-4; CDR3 protein: ASSWQPNQPQH
V gene: TRBV12-3/TRBV12-4; CDR3 protein: ASGSFWGRLINEQF
V gene: TRBV7-2; CDR3 protein: ASSLFGTVDEKLF
V gene: TRBV15; CDR3 protein: ATSTLAAGTEKEKLF
V gene: TRBV30; CDR3 protein: AWSGASGIYEQY
V gene: TRBV2; CDR3 protein: ASNSGGENEQF
V gene: TRBV6-2/TRBV6-3; CDR3 protein: ASQGVAGILAKNIQY
V gene: TRBV29-1; CDR3 protein: SVVPKLGEQF
V gene: TRBV20-1; CDR3 protein: SARRTGGDYGYT
V gene: TRBV20-1; CDR3 protein: SARDAVGTQY
V gene: TRBV12-3/TRBV12-4; CDR3 protein: ASSLSVGSPLH